A selection of T cell receptor beta chains follows, all from one sample in a study of cytomegalovirus exposure and HLA in healthy donors. Produced via immunoSEQ multiplex PCR; TCRdb's table is partial and in-frame only. The table lists under 200,000 clones, 81% of them singletons. Material: PBMCs. The receptors derive from a man in his forties or fifties in good health and CMV-seronegative. CDR3s include the opening cysteine and the closing phenylalanine or tryptophan. The D gene is left open where the match is weak. Size values are once, few and many counts, or a class for expanded clones, and some rows have none.

d_gene: -
abundance: -
v_gene: TRBV12-5
j_gene: TRBJ2-7
CDR3nt: TGTGCTAGTGGTTTGGAGCTCTCTATACAGGGCGACGAGCAGTACTTC
CDR3aa: CASGLELSIQGDEQYF

d_gene: -
abundance: -
v_gene: TRBV6-6
j_gene: TRBJ2-5
CDR3nt: TGTGCCAGCAGTTATCGGTCGCAGGGTGGGCCAAAGACCCAGTACTTC
CDR3aa: CASSYRSQGGPKTQYF

d_gene: TRBD1
abundance: once
v_gene: TRBV6-6
j_gene: TRBJ2-7
CDR3nt: TGTGCCAGCAGTTTTTTAGGACAGGGTAGCGAGCAGTACTTC
CDR3aa: CASSFLGQGSEQYF

d_gene: -
abundance: -
v_gene: TRBV29-1
j_gene: TRBJ2-3
CDR3nt: TGCAGCGTTGAAGGAAAAGGGGAATGGCCAGATACGCAGTATTTT
CDR3aa: CSVEGKGEWPDTQYF

d_gene: -
abundance: -
v_gene: TRBV11-2
j_gene: TRBJ2-5
CDR3nt: TGTGCCAGCAGCACACGAGAGACCCAGTACTTC
CDR3aa: CASSTRETQYF

d_gene: TRBD2
abundance: -
v_gene: TRBV6-1
j_gene: TRBJ2-7
CDR3nt: TGTGCCAGCAGTGAGACTAGCGGGCGAAACGAGCAGTACTTC
CDR3aa: CASSETSGRNEQYF

d_gene: -
abundance: once
v_gene: TRBV7-9
j_gene: TRBJ1-2
CDR3nt: TGTGCCAGCAGCCAAACGGACAGCCACTACTATGGCTACACCTTC
CDR3aa: CASSQTDSHYYGYTF

d_gene: -
abundance: -
v_gene: TRBV7-2
j_gene: TRBJ2-4
CDR3nt: TGTGCCAGCAGCCTACTATCAAACATTCAGTACTTC
CDR3aa: CASSLLSNIQYF

d_gene: TRBD2
abundance: once
v_gene: TRBV7-6
j_gene: TRBJ2-1
CDR3nt: TGTGCCAGCAGCTTAGTTTGGGCTAGCGGGGGGGGTGAGCAGTTCTTC
CDR3aa: CASSLVWASGGGEQFF

d_gene: TRBD2
abundance: -
v_gene: TRBV19
j_gene: TRBJ2-3
CDR3nt: TGTGCCAGTAGTTCCGGGACTAGCGGGGATACGCAGTATTTT
CDR3aa: CASSSGTSGDTQYF

d_gene: -
abundance: -
v_gene: TRBV19
j_gene: TRBJ1-3
CDR3nt: TGTGCCAGTAGGGCGGCAGGGGCTGGAAACACCATATATTTT
CDR3aa: CASRAAGAGNTIYF

d_gene: -
abundance: -
v_gene: TRBV5-1
j_gene: TRBJ2-5
CDR3nt: TGCGCCAGCAGCTTGGAGCCCTCCGCCCAAGAGACCCAGTACTTC
CDR3aa: CASSLEPSAQETQYF

d_gene: -
abundance: -
v_gene: TRBV5-8
j_gene: TRBJ1-4
CDR3nt: TGTGCCAGCAGCTTGGGTCGGGGGATTCATGAAAAACTGTTTTTT
CDR3aa: CASSLGRGIHEKLFF

d_gene: -
abundance: once
v_gene: TRBV7-9
j_gene: TRBJ1-3
CDR3nt: TGTTCCAGCAGCCCAGGTGGCCAGGGTTCATGGCGAAACACCATATATTTT
CDR3aa: CSSSPGGQGSWRNTIYF

d_gene: TRBD1
abundance: -
v_gene: TRBV5-1
j_gene: TRBJ2-7
CDR3nt: TGCGCCAGCAGCCCCCGCCCCCGGGACAGCCTCTCCTACGAGCAGTACTTC
CDR3aa: CASSPRPRDSLSYEQYF

d_gene: TRBD1
abundance: -
v_gene: TRBV4-2
j_gene: TRBJ2-5
CDR3nt: TGTGCCAGCAGCCAAGATAGACAGGGGAGAGAGACCCAGTACTTC
CDR3aa: CASSQDRQGRETQYF

d_gene: -
abundance: -
v_gene: TRBV6-1
j_gene: TRBJ2-7
CDR3nt: TGTGCCAGCACGGCGGTTGGGGAGCAGTACTTC
CDR3aa: CASTAVGEQYF

d_gene: TRBD1
abundance: once
v_gene: TRBV4-3
j_gene: TRBJ1-2
CDR3nt: TGCGCCAGCAGCCAAGCCGGCCTGGGACAGGGGAACTATGGCTACACCTTC
CDR3aa: CASSQAGLGQGNYGYTF

d_gene: -
abundance: -
v_gene: TRBV9
j_gene: TRBJ2-5
CDR3nt: TGTGCCAGCAGCGTAGCTACGGGGTCAGAGACCCAGTACTTC
CDR3aa: CASSVATGSETQYF

d_gene: -
abundance: -
v_gene: TRBV29-1
j_gene: TRBJ2-7
CDR3nt: TGCAGCGTCACAGGCCAGACCTACGAGCAGTACTTC
CDR3aa: CSVTGQTYEQYF

d_gene: -
abundance: -
v_gene: TRBV5-1
j_gene: TRBJ2-1
CDR3nt: TGCGCCAGCAAACTCACGTCAAATGAGCAGTTCTTC
CDR3aa: CASKLTSNEQFF

d_gene: TRBD1
abundance: -
v_gene: TRBV15
j_gene: TRBJ2-1
CDR3nt: TGTGCCACCAGCAGGGCGACAGGGAATGAGCAGTTCTTC
CDR3aa: CATSRATGNEQFF

d_gene: -
abundance: -
v_gene: TRBV9
j_gene: TRBJ2-5
CDR3nt: TGTGCCAGCAGCGTAGGGCCTGGGGCTGGAGAGACCCAGTACTTC
CDR3aa: CASSVGPGAGETQYF

d_gene: TRBD1
abundance: -
v_gene: TRBV19
j_gene: TRBJ2-6
CDR3nt: TGTGCCAGTAGTATCGGTCAGGGGGCGCATACCGTCCTGACTTTC
CDR3aa: CASSIGQGAHTVLTF

d_gene: TRBD1
abundance: -
v_gene: TRBV7-9
j_gene: TRBJ1-1
CDR3nt: TGTGCCAGCAGCTTCCCGGGACAGTCCGTGAACACTGAAGCTTTCTTT
CDR3aa: CASSFPGQSVNTEAFF

d_gene: -
abundance: -
v_gene: TRBV10-2
j_gene: TRBJ2-2
CDR3nt: TGCGCCAGCAGTGTTGGGGGGACGAACACCGGGGAGCTGTTTTTT
CDR3aa: CASSVGGTNTGELFF

d_gene: -
abundance: -
v_gene: TRBV25-1
j_gene: TRBJ2-7
CDR3nt: TGTGCCAGCAGTGCGGGTGGGAGCTCCTACGAGCAGTACTTC
CDR3aa: CASSAGGSSYEQYF

d_gene: TRBD2
abundance: once
v_gene: TRBV4-3
j_gene: TRBJ2-1
CDR3nt: TGCGCCAGCAGCCAAGAGGGGGGGTTGACCTACAATGAGCAGTTCTTC
CDR3aa: CASSQEGGLTYNEQFF

d_gene: -
abundance: -
v_gene: TRBV30
j_gene: TRBJ2-7
CDR3nt: TGTGCCTGGAGTGTTGGCGGCGGTTCCTACGAGCAGTACTTC
CDR3aa: CAWSVGGGSYEQYF

d_gene: -
abundance: -
v_gene: TRBV7-2
j_gene: TRBJ1-5
CDR3nt: TGTGCCAGCAGCTTAGAGGGGGTGGTCCGGACGCCCCAGCATTTT
CDR3aa: CASSLEGVVRTPQHF

d_gene: TRBD2
abundance: -
v_gene: TRBV4-2
j_gene: TRBJ2-5
CDR3nt: TGTGCCAGCAGCCAAGTGGGGGAGGGAGAGACCCAGTACTTC
CDR3aa: CASSQVGEGETQYF

d_gene: -
abundance: once
v_gene: TRBV19
j_gene: TRBJ1-1
CDR3nt: TGTGCCAGTACCCAAGGGAACAGGGAGAAGTACACTGAAGCTTTCTTT
CDR3aa: CASTQGNREKYTEAFF

d_gene: TRBD2
abundance: -
v_gene: TRBV7-3
j_gene: TRBJ2-3
CDR3nt: TGTGCCAGCAGCTCCAGCGGGGGCTCAGATACGCAGTATTTT
CDR3aa: CASSSSGGSDTQYF

d_gene: TRBD1
abundance: -
v_gene: TRBV29-1
j_gene: TRBJ2-3
CDR3nt: TGCAGCGGGGGACAGACAGATACGCAGTATTTT
CDR3aa: CSGGQTDTQYF

d_gene: -
abundance: -
v_gene: TRBV20-1
j_gene: TRBJ1-1
CDR3nt: TGCAGTGCTAGGGTAGGCATAGCGGCTTTCTTT
CDR3aa: CSARVGIAAFF

d_gene: TRBD2
abundance: -
v_gene: TRBV7-2
j_gene: TRBJ2-7
CDR3nt: TGTGCCAGCGCGATAGCGGGGGGGCCCCCCTACGAGCAGTACTTC
CDR3aa: CASAIAGGPPYEQYF

d_gene: -
abundance: few
v_gene: TRBV5-4
j_gene: TRBJ1-1
CDR3nt: TGTGCCACCCACCTAAGGGGTGAAGCTTTCTTT
CDR3aa: CATHLRGEAFF

d_gene: -
abundance: -
v_gene: TRBV10-2
j_gene: TRBJ1-2
CDR3nt: TGCGCCAGCAGTGAGGGTATCGCGGGGCCTAACTATGGCTACACCTTC
CDR3aa: CASSEGIAGPNYGYTF

d_gene: TRBD1
abundance: -
v_gene: TRBV7-6
j_gene: TRBJ2-7
CDR3nt: TGTGCCAGCAGCTTTCCGGGACAGGGACTCTACGAGCAGTACTTC
CDR3aa: CASSFPGQGLYEQYF

d_gene: -
abundance: -
v_gene: TRBV6-5
j_gene: TRBJ1-6
CDR3nt: TGTGCCAGCAGTTACTATCCCGGCTCCTATAATTCACCCCTCCACTTT
CDR3aa: CASSYYPGSYNSPLHF